This T cell receptor beta chain is drawn from a study of shared clonotypes between healthy human individuals. Concerning this clone: What it binds is unknown.

Study-wide findings and caveats: Rarefaction demonstrated incomplete sorted-subset sequencing despite large depth. Generation probabilities were higher for clonotypes shared across all four sorted-subset donors than for unshared ones.

The CDR3 totals 15 residues. J lost 1 base, V lost 5 bases, and 5 bases had no gene match. Germline CDR1 reads SGHRS; CDR2 reads YFSETQ. Generated by immunoSEQ multiplex PCR, the TCRdb table keeps only in-frame clones and is missing some. The table shows some 1 million clones, with about 77% occurring only once. This receptor was obtained from a man aged 18 to 29 in good health. The J gene is TRBJ2-2, the V gene TRBV5-1; 7 positions agree with TRBD1. Sequencing was performed on memory CD4+ T cells sorted from blood. This sample's subset: CD45RA-negative fraction. The CDR3 here is CASRLWDRNTGELFF. CDR3 in DNA: TGCGCCAGCAGGCTTTGGGACAGGAACACCGGGGAGCTGTTTTTT.